Listed here are 11 T cell receptor beta chains from one sample, sequenced in a study of shared clonotypes between healthy human individuals. Profiled with immunoSEQ multiplex PCR; TCRdb holds only in-frame clones, not every one. The repertoire holds fewer than 1.6 million clones, with less than 99% as singletons. Material for sequencing was naive CD4+ T cells sorted from blood. Stated subset: CD45RA+ positively selected. The receptors stem from a man in his thirties or forties in good health.

As for this clone: The same CDR3 can be traced to other DNA sequences in this sample. V gene TRBV19 combines with J gene TRBJ1-5; no firm D call. The CDR3 is made up of 15 amino acids. Trimming left V 1 base short and J 1 base short, with 8 bases between. The germline CDR1 and CDR2 sequences are LNHDA and SQIVND (reference sequence). CDR3 in DNA: TGTGCCAGTAGTATAGTGAGGAACAGCAATCAGCCCCAGCATTTT. Translation: CASSIVRNSNQPQHF.

This chain connects TRBV10-2 to TRBJ1-1, with a weak D call TRBD1 (6 bases). V shed 6 bases and J shed 0 bases, with 11 bases lying between them. This CDR3 comprises 14 residues. Germline-derived CDR1 and CDR2 are WSHSY and SAAADI. Written as DNA, the CDR3 is TGCGCCAGCAGGGTGACAGGATTGAACACTGAAGCTTTCTTT. Translated, it gives CASRVTGLNTEAFF.

The count of this clone is one. The V call is TRBV5-4, the J call TRBJ2-1; 7 bases match TRBD2. The CDR3 totals 15 residues. Germline V gene data show CDR1 as SGHNT and CDR2 as YYREEE (reference sequence). V dropped 0 bases and J dropped 5; count of bases not matched to a gene: 5. This CDR3 is CASSLGRESHNEQFF. CDR3 DNA sequence: TGTGCCAGCAGCTTGGGGCGGGAGAGCCACAATGAGCAGTTCTTC.

J is TRBJ2-1 and V is TRBV15; 9 bases fit TRBD2. Germline CDR1 is LNHNV and CDR2 is YYDKDF (reference sequence). The CDR3 contains 16 residues. J was trimmed by 7 bases and V by 0 bases; bases with no gene match: 7. This chain's CDR3 is CATSRDHGGRGNEQFF. In nucleotides, the CDR3 is TGTGCCACCAGCAGAGATCACGGCGGGAGGGGTAATGAGCAGTTCTTC.

This clone was seen once. The chain joins TRBV19 to TRBJ2-3; D ambiguous. Trimming removed 3 bases from V and 0 bases from J, with 7 bases in between. CDR1 is LNHDA and CDR2 is SQIVND in the germline V gene (reference sequence). The CDR3 extends over 14 amino acids. The CDR3 sequence is CASSISESTDTQYF. CDR3 nucleotide sequence: TGTGCCAGTAGTATCTCCGAGAGCACAGATACGCAGTATTTT. The entire variable domain, with the rest obtained from reference TRBV19 and TRBJ2-3, is as follows: DGGITQSPKYLFRKEGQNVTLSCEQNLNHDAMYWYRQDPGQGLRLIYYSQIVNDFQKGDIAEGYSVSREKKESFPLTVTSAQKNPTAFYLCASSISESTDTQYFGPGTRLTVL.

The chain recombines TRBV5-1 with TRBJ1-5, with D perhaps matching TRBD1 (6 bases). With 5 bases removed from V and 8 bases from J, the gap between germline ends came to 14 bases. The CDR3 extends over 13 amino acids. Germline V gene sequence: CDR1 SGHRS, CDR2 YFSETQ. The CDR3 here is CASSEGGGEPQHF. The CDR3 region has the DNA TGCGCCAGCAGTGAGGGGGGAGGAGAGCCCCAGCATTTT.

The chain has TRBV5-1 and TRBJ2-7; 8 nucleotides agree with TRBD1. CDR1 SGHRS and CDR2 YFSETQ come from the germline V gene. The CDR3 has 12 residues. J was trimmed by 6 bases and V by 4 bases; bases with no gene match: 3. This CDR3 reads CASSDRGIEQYF. The CDR3 DNA follows: TGCGCCAGCAGCGACAGGGGAATCGAGCAGTACTTC.

The chain carries TRBV19 and TRBJ2-5; TRBD1 is a possible D gene (6 bases). The CDR3 consists of 14 residues. Looked up from germline, CDR1 is LNHDA and CDR2 is SQIVND (reference sequence). Trimming removed 5 bases at V and 7 bases at J, with 17 bases between. The CDR3 loop is CASSPDSTSGTQYF. In DNA, the CDR3 is TGTGCCAGTAGTCCGGACAGCACCTCGGGGACCCAGTACTTC.

The rearrangement joins TRBV5-5 to TRBJ2-7, with unresolved D. V was cut by 4 bases and J by 3 bases, with 8 bases left in between. CDR1 is SGHKS and CDR2 is YYEKEE in the germline V gene (reference sequence). The CDR3 covers 12 residues. The CDR3 DNA reads TGTGCCAGCAGCCGAAGCGACTACGAGCAGTACTTC. Translating it yields CASSRSDYEQYF. The whole variable domain, filled in from reference TRBV5-5 and TRBJ2-7, reads DAGVTQSPTHLIKTRGQQVTLRCSPISGHKSVSWYQQVLGQGPQFIFQYYEKEERGRGNFPDRFSARQFPNYSSELNVNALLLGDSALYLCASSRSDYEQYFGPGTRLTVT.

The CDR3 loop reads CASSSDRPVEKLFF. The DNA for the CDR3 is TGTGCCAGCAGCTCGGACCGGCCGGTGGAAAAACTGTTTTTT. The V and J genes are TRBV11-1 and TRBJ1-4, with unresolved D. Germline CDR1 SGHAT, CDR2 FQDESV (reference sequence). Trimming removed 4 bases from V and 8 bases from J, with 14 bases in between. The CDR3 runs 14 residues.

The chain is built from TRBV4-1 and TRBJ2-2; D is unresolved. With 3 bases removed from V and 4 bases from J, the gap between germline ends came to 12 bases. The CDR3 has 15 residues. From germline, CDR1 is MGHRA and CDR2 YSYEKL. DNA of the CDR3: TGCGCCAGCAGCCAGGACCAGACGGGCACCGGGGAGCTGTTTTTT. Translation gives CASSQDQTGTGELFF.